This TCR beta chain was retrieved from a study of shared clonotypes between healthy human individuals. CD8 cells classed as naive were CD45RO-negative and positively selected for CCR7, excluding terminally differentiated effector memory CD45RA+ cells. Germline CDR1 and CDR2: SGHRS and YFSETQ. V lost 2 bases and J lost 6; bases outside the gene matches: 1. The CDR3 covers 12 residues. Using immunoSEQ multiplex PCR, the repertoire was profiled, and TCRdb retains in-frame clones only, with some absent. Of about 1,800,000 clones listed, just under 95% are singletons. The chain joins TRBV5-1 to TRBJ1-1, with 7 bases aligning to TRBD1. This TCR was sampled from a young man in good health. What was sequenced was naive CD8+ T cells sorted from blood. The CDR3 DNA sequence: TGCGCCAGCAGCTTACAGGGGTCTGAAGCTTTCTTT. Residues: CASSLQGSEAFF.